This paragraph covers one TCR beta chain sequence. What it binds is not known. Each TCR beta library was made by quantitative 5'-RACE that incorporated molecular barcodes. TCRdb redid the calling of the 5' RACE reads with MiXCR, one entry per CDR3 protein. This repertoire shows a few hundred thousand distinct CDR3 sequences, 15% to 20% found once; its top ten account for around 30%. The sample comes from a study of CD8 T cells in ankylosing spondylitis. Study-wide points: Blood of patients with ankylosing spondylitis appeared to be characterized by a TCR beta motif of several highly homologous variants.

Germline V gene lookup returns CDR1 MNHEY and CDR2 SMNVEV (reference sequence). Trimming took 0 bases from V and 7 from J, leaving 6 bases between them. CDR3 length: 13 amino acids. Sequencing input: blood, either unsorted or a sorted T cell fraction (not recorded which). The chain couples TRBV27 to TRBJ2-2; tentative D call: TRBD2 (5 bases). This receptor was obtained from a male donor with ankylosing spondylitis or in good health (not recorded which). The CDR3 reads CASSLSTSGELFF. The CDR3, as DNA: TGTGCCAGCAGTTTATCTACTAGCGGGGAGCTGTTTTTT.